Listed below are T cell receptor beta chains from one sample, sequenced in a study of beta chain features in type 1 diabetes. Clones were sequenced by immunoSEQ multiplex PCR, and TCRdb holds only the in-frame ones, with some missing. Of some 220,000 clones in the sample, 9.5% to 13% were seen once. Sequencing input: central memory CD4+ T cells from blood. The receptors were gathered from a man aged 18 to 30 in good health. Each CDR3 is given with its conserved first and last residue. The order of the fields is CDR3 DNA, CDR3 protein, J gene, V gene, D gene, clone size. A D gene is named only where the DNA matches it firmly. Size values are once, few and many counts, or a class for expanded clones, and some rows have none.

TGTGCCAGCAGCACCCCGAGGGGTACCAATGAGCAGTTCTTC | CASSTPRGTNEQFF | TRBJ2-1 | TRBV11-2 | - | -
TGTGCCACTACGAGGTGGCAGGGCAATGAGCAGTTCTTC | CATTRWQGNEQFF | TRBJ2-1 | TRBV5-6 | - | few
TGTGCCAGCAGCTTGGTACAGGCCGGCTCTGGGGCCAACGTCCTGACTTTC | CASSLVQAGSGANVLTF | TRBJ2-6 | TRBV5-5 | - | -
TGTGCCTGGAGAGGGACACCCCTACTAACCACTGAAGCTTTCTTT | CAWRGTPLLTTEAFF | TRBJ1-1 | TRBV30 | - | few
TGTGCCAGCAGCATCGATAGAGGCGGCGAGCAGTACTTC | CASSIDRGGEQYF | TRBJ2-7 | TRBV7-9 | - | few
TGTGCCAGCAGCTCCTACTTAACAGGGCTCCTAGAGACGCAGTATTTT | CASSSYLTGLLETQYF | TRBJ2-3 | TRBV7-2 | - | -
TGTGCCAGCCGCGAGGGGCCGATGAACACTGAAGCTTTCTTT | CASREGPMNTEAFF | TRBJ1-1 | TRBV28 | - | -
TGCGCCAGCAGCCAGCCGAGACAGGGAGACGTCTACGAGCAGTACTTC | CASSQPRQGDVYEQYF | TRBJ2-7 | TRBV4-1 | TRBD1 | -
TGTGCCAGTAGTGGGACTACTTACCAAGAGACCCAGTACTTC | CASSGTTYQETQYF | TRBJ2-5 | TRBV2 | TRBD2 | -
TGTGCCAGCCTCGGGGCGCCCTACTATGGCTACACCTTC | CASLGAPYYGYTF | TRBJ1-2 | TRBV2 | - | few
TGTGCCAGCAGTTTAGCCCTCAGACTAACTAGCACAGATACGCAGTATTTT | CASSLALRLTSTDTQYF | TRBJ2-3 | TRBV28 | - | -
TGTGCCAGCAGCGTAATTGTAGGTGATGAGCAGTTCTTC | CASSVIVGDEQFF | TRBJ2-1 | TRBV9 | - | many
TGTGCCAGCAGCTCCAGGACTAGCAACTACGAGCAGTACTTC | CASSSRTSNYEQYF | TRBJ2-7 | TRBV7-8 | TRBD2 | few
TGTGCCAGCAGCCAAGATCAATGGGACAGCACCTACGAGCAGTACTTC | CASSQDQWDSTYEQYF | TRBJ2-7 | TRBV14 | TRBD1 | -
TGCAGCGGGTGGGGGACCGGAAGCACAGATACGCAGTATTTT | CSGWGTGSTDTQYF | TRBJ2-3 | TRBV29-1 | - | many
TGTGCCAGCAGTCACCTCCACGGCGGATACGAGCAGTACTTC | CASSHLHGGYEQYF | TRBJ2-7 | TRBV6-5 | - | few
TGTGCCAGCAGCGTAGATTTGGAGGGCGTGCAGTTCTTC | CASSVDLEGVQFF | TRBJ2-1 | TRBV9 | - | -
TGCGCCAGCAGCTTGCGGCAGGGAGACTACGAGCAGTACTTC | CASSLRQGDYEQYF | TRBJ2-7 | TRBV5-1 | - | -
TGCGCCAGCAGCTTGGACACTGAAGCTTTCTTT | CASSLDTEAFF | TRBJ1-1 | TRBV5-1 | - | few
TGTGCCAGCAGCGCAGGACTAGCGGAGGCTTACAATGAGCAGTTCTTC | CASSAGLAEAYNEQFF | TRBJ2-1 | TRBV5-4 | TRBD2 | -
TGTGCCAGCAGTGAAATCTTCCCGGGGACAGGCAGTAGAGAGACCCAGTACTTC | CASSEIFPGTGSRETQYF | TRBJ2-5 | TRBV25-1 | TRBD1 | -
TGCAGCGTTGGGGGCGGGGTGGGAGAGACCCAGTACTTC | CSVGGGVGETQYF | TRBJ2-5 | TRBV29-1 | - | -
TGTGCCATCACCCAGGGGAAGGGTACTGAAGCTTTCTTT | CAITQGKGTEAFF | TRBJ1-1 | TRBV10-3 | - | -
TGTGCCAGCAGTGACCGGGACTTTGACAATGAGCAGTTCTTC | CASSDRDFDNEQFF | TRBJ2-1 | TRBV6-6 | - | few
TGTGCCTGGAGACTAGGAGGACAGGGGCCCGCCACCTTC | CAWRLGGQGPATF | TRBJ1-2 | TRBV30 | TRBD1 | few
TGTGCCAGCAGCTTGCCGGGACTTCAAGACGGGCAGTACTTC | CASSLPGLQDGQYF | TRBJ2-7 | TRBV5-4 | - | few
TGTGCCAGCGGTTCTGCACTTCCGGGTGAGCAGTTCTTC | CASGSALPGEQFF | TRBJ2-1 | TRBV2 | - | many
TGTGCCAGCAGTCTACGACTGAGTAGCGGGTTTACCCCAGATACGCAGTATTTT | CASSLRLSSGFTPDTQYF | TRBJ2-3 | TRBV28 | TRBD2 | many
TGCGCCAGCAGCCAAGACTTCTACGAGCAGTACTTC | CASSQDFYEQYF | TRBJ2-7 | TRBV4-1 | - | few
TGTGCCACCAGCAGAGGTGGCGCGGGAGGGGAGACCCAGTACTTC | CATSRGGAGGETQYF | TRBJ2-5 | TRBV15 | TRBD2 | -
TGTGCCAGCATCCCTCTCATCGCCGGTGCTCGCGAGCAGTTCTTC | CASIPLIAGAREQFF | TRBJ2-1 | TRBV27 | - | few
TGTGCCAGTAGTTCTACAGGGGGCAATCAGCCCCAGCATTTT | CASSSTGGNQPQHF | TRBJ1-5 | TRBV19 | TRBD1 | few
TGCAGCGTTATGACAGGATGGGAGACCCAGTACTTC | CSVMTGWETQYF | TRBJ2-5 | TRBV29-1 | - | few
TGTGCCAGCAGCTTAGGGTCGGCCTCCTACAATGAGCAGTTCTTC | CASSLGSASYNEQFF | TRBJ2-1 | TRBV7-6 | - | many
TGTGCCAGCAGTTTATCGAATAGGGCGGCGGCGAACACCGGGGAGCTGTTTTTT | CASSLSNRAAANTGELFF | TRBJ2-2 | TRBV27 | - | -
TGTGCCAGTGGACGGGACGACAATCAGCCCCAGCATTTT | CASGRDDNQPQHF | TRBJ1-5 | TRBV19 | - | few
TGTGCCAGCAGCATACAGGGAAAGAGGGATGGCTACACCTTC | CASSIQGKRDGYTF | TRBJ1-2 | TRBV27 | - | many